This T cell receptor beta chain came from a study of cytomegalovirus exposure and HLA in healthy donors. General study points: Follow-up analysis later connected one missense variant in DCLRE1C with trimming of TCR beta V- and J-genes. CMV serostatus was the only recorded immune exposure for donors. Earlier results showed most TCR beta V segments being productive about 87% or about 30% of the time.

PCR primers comprised 60 Vbeta and 13 Jbeta primers. TCRdb's copy holds only in-frame clones and misses some; the assay was immunoSEQ multiplex PCR. The data show 100,000 to 150,000 clones, and the top ten clones hold about 1.7%. A note on this clone: Its antigen is currently unknown.

With 2 bases removed from V and 8 bases from J, the gap between germline ends came to 15 bases. The V gene's germline CDR1 is MNHEY and CDR2 SMNVEV (reference sequence). The CDR3 totals 14 residues. The receptor was isolated from a man aged 18 to 30 in good health and CMV-seronegative. The material sequenced was PBMCs. This chain uses TRBV27 with TRBJ1-2, with a tentative D call TRBD1 (6 bases). This chain's CDR3 is CASSLMGRGGGYTF. The CDR3 DNA sequence: TGTGCCAGCAGTTTAATGGGCAGGGGTGGCGGCTACACCTTC.